These 15 T cell receptor beta chains share one sample of origin, sequenced in a study of memory CD4+ T cells and cytomegalovirus serostatus. This table comes from immunoSEQ multiplex PCR, and its TCRdb copy is limited to in-frame clones, with some not included. The table has some 47,000 clones, just under 80% seen once. The sort gate was single viable CD3+CD4+CD8-CD45RO+ cells for memory CD4+ T cells. Sequencing was done on a sample of memory CD4+ T cells from blood. The receptors stem from an adult in good health and CMV-seronegative.

This clone turned up a few times. The chain carries TRBV5-4 and TRBJ2-6; D is uncertain. This CDR3 contains 13 residues. CDR1 is SGHNT, CDR2 YYREEE, per germline (reference sequence). Trimming shortened V by 4 bases and J by 9 bases, and 11 bases separated the two germline ends. In DNA, the CDR3 is TGTGCCAGCAGCCGGGCCGCAGTCAACGTCCTGACTTTC. Translating gives CASSRAAVNVLTF.

This rearrangement joins TRBV7-9 to TRBJ2-7; the D call may be TRBD1 or TRBD2 (6 bases each). Germline V lookup: CDR1 SEHNR, CDR2 FQNEAQ (reference sequence). This CDR3 is built from 13 residues. The V end lost 7 bases, the J end lost 6 bases, and 16 bases lay between the germline ends. The CDR3 nucleotides are TGTGCCAGCACCCCTCGGGGGCTTAGCGAGCAGTACTTC. Amino acid sequence: CASTPRGLSEQYF.

The chain combines TRBV19 with TRBJ2-2, with TRBD1 identical over 7 bases. Germline assignment: CDR1 LNHDA and CDR2 SQIVND (reference sequence). This CDR3 is 16 amino acids long. J lost 1 base, V lost 1 base, and 3 bases had no gene match. DNA of the CDR3: TGTGCCAGTAGTATAGGACAGGGCAAGAACACCGGGGAGCTGTTTTTT. Protein product: CASSIGQGKNTGELFF.

This clone counts as medium-sized (0.01 to 0.1%). This sequence joins TRBV9 and TRBJ2-1; 13 bases fit TRBD2. Trimming at V came to 0 bases and at J to 1 base, leaving 1 base not matched to a gene. This CDR3 region has 17 residues. Per the germline V gene, CDR1 is SGDLS and CDR2 is YYNGEE. Written as DNA, the CDR3 is TGTGCCAGCAGCGTAGCGACTAGCGGGGGGTCCTACAATGAGCAGTTCTTC. The encoded protein is CASSVATSGGSYNEQFF. Complete variable domain (other parts from reference TRBV9 and TRBJ2-1): DSGVTQTPKHLITATGQRVTLRCSPRSGDLSVYWYQQSLDQGLQFLIQYYNGEERAKGNILERFSAQQFPDLHSELNLSSLELGDSALYFCASSVATSGGSYNEQFFGPGTRLTVL.

The table lists this clone with a count of one. This sequence joins TRBV11-1 and TRBJ2-1; 9 bases are shared with TRBD1. Unmatched junction bases numbered 8, after V lost 1 base and J lost 7 bases. Germline loops: CDR1 SGHAT, CDR2 FQDESV (reference sequence). This CDR3 has 16 amino acids. CDR3 coding DNA: TGTGCCAGCAGCTTAGAAGGAGGACAGGGGTGGAATGAGCAGTTCTTC. It encodes CASSLEGGQGWNEQFF.

This clone was seen only a few times. The same CDR3 arises from other DNA sequences in this sample as well. V gene TRBV4-1 combines with J gene TRBJ2-1; 7 bases agree with TRBD1. The CDR3 consists of 15 residues. Germline V lookup: CDR1 MGHRA, CDR2 YSYEKL. The J segment lost 4 bases and the V segment lost 1 base, leaving 4 bases of the junction unmatched. The CDR3 nucleotides are TGCGCCAGCAGCCAAGGGGGGACAGCGTACAATGAGCAGTTCTTC. It specifies CASSQGGTAYNEQFF.

The rearrangement links TRBV5-1 to TRBJ1-2, with 9 bases that match TRBD1. Germline V gene sequence: CDR1 SGHRS, CDR2 YFSETQ. The CDR3 loop spans 15 amino acids. The J segment lost 7 bases and the V segment lost 0 bases, leaving 7 bases of the junction unmatched. The CDR3 sequence is CASSLEDRGGGGYTF. The CDR3 nucleotides are TGCGCCAGCAGCTTGGAGGACAGGGGAGGTGGTGGCTACACCTTC.

This chain joins TRBV5-5 and TRBJ2-7; 8 nucleotides line up with TRBD1. CDR1 SGHKS and CDR2 YYEKEE come from the germline V gene (reference sequence). V lost 4 bases to trimming and J lost 0 bases; unmatched junction nucleotides: 12. The CDR3 is 17 residues long. CDR3 bases: TGTGCCAGCAGCCCGGAACTAACAGGGGGACGCTCCTACGAGCAGTACTTC. As protein: CASSPELTGGRSYEQYF.

The chain recombines TRBV6-5 with TRBJ1-4; no firm D call. CDR1 is MNHEY, CDR2 SVGAGI, per germline. The ends were cut back, 4 bases at V and 0 bases at J, with 6 bases in the middle. This CDR3 has 14 residues. The DNA of the CDR3 is TGTGCCAGCAGTTCAAGTGCAACTAATGAAAAACTGTTTTTT. This sequence encodes CASSSSATNEKLFF.

Here the CDR3 reads CATSRDEGLHTSYNEQFF. Here the CDR3 DNA reads TGTGCCACCAGCAGAGATGAGGGGCTCCACACCTCCTACAATGAGCAGTTCTTC. J is TRBJ2-1 and V is TRBV15; D assignment may be TRBD1 or TRBD2 (5 bases each). The ends were cut back, 0 bases at V and 0 bases at J, with 15 bases in the middle. The CDR3 is 18 residues long. Germline-derived CDR1 and CDR2 are LNHNV and YYDKDF (reference sequence).

The V call is TRBV5-1, the J call TRBJ2-7; TRBD2 is a possible D gene (6 bases). Trimming stripped 1 base from V and 2 bases from J, with 10 bases between. Germline-derived CDR1 and CDR2 are SGHRS and YFSETQ. The CDR3 runs to 14 residues. CDR3 loop: CASSLTGGPYEQYF. The CDR3 region has the DNA TGCGCCAGCAGCTTGACCGGGGGTCCCTACGAGCAGTACTTC.

Concerning this clone: At the DNA level, this CDR3 is encoded by other sequences in the same sample as well. CDR3 bases: TGTGCCAGCGCCAGAGGGTTGGGATCACCCCTCCACTTT. Amino acid sequence: CASARGLGSPLHF. The rearrangement links TRBV5-4 to TRBJ1-6; D ambiguous. V was shortened by 7 bases and J by 10 bases, with 15 bases between the two germline ends. The CDR3 covers 13 residues. Germline CDR1 reads SGHNT; CDR2 reads YYREEE (reference sequence). The full variable domain, completed using reference TRBV5-4 and TRBJ1-6, is ETGVTQSPTHLIKTRGQQVTLRCSSQSGHNTVSWYQQALGQGPQFIFQYYREEENGRGNFPPRFSGLQFPNYSSELNVNALELDDSALYLCASARGLGSPLHFGNGTRLTVT.

There are a few counts of this clone. This chain uses TRBV9 with TRBJ1-1; TRBD1 agrees at 7 bases. CDR1 is SGDLS and CDR2 is YYNGEE in the germline V gene. Losses at the gene ends were 0 bases for V and 2 bases for J; bases not matched to a gene: 4. The CDR3 contains 15 residues. CDR3 DNA: TGTGCCAGCAGCGTAGCCGACAGGGCAAACACTGAAGCTTTCTTT. Encoded protein: CASSVADRANTEAFF.

V usage is TRBV6-1 and J usage is TRBJ2-2, with D perhaps TRBD2 (5 bases). The CDR3 extends over 17 amino acids. Trimming stripped 3 bases from V and 0 bases from J, with 14 bases between. CDR1 and CDR2 from the germline V gene are MNHNS and SASEGT. CDR3 protein: CASSEDSAAANTGELFF. The CDR3 nucleotides read TGTGCCAGCAGTGAGGACTCTGCCGCCGCGAACACCGGGGAGCTGTTTTTT.

The rearrangement uses TRBV6-1 and TRBJ1-5; possibly TRBD1 for D (5 bases). The CDR3 loop spans 14 amino acids. Trimming took off 7 bases at V and 2 bases at J, with 12 bases between the two ends. CDR1 and CDR2 from the germline V gene are MNHNS and SASEGT. CDR3 bases: TGTGCCAGCACTGGGAAGACAGGCAATCAGCCCCAGCATTTT. This codes for CASTGKTGNQPQHF.